This is a list of T cell receptor beta chains from one sample in a study of blood T cell repertoires in COVID-19. The repertoire was sequenced with immunoSEQ multiplex PCR; TCRdb's copy has only in-frame clones and lacks some. The sample lists tens of thousands of clones, around 87% occurring once. Sequenced sample: peripheral blood. The receptors were sampled from a man between 45 and 60 years old with active or convalescent COVID-19. Each CDR3 is given with its conserved first and last residue. Each record gives: V gene, D gene, J gene, clone size, CDR3 protein, CDR3 DNA. D genes are given only for firm matches. Clone size is given for some rows only: seen once, a few or many times, or a class if the clone is expanded.

TRBV11-2	.	TRBJ2-3	.	CASSPGWGISGLTDTQYF	TGTGCCAGCAGCCCCGGGTGGGGTATATCGGGGTTAACAGATACGCAGTATTTT
TRBV6-5	.	TRBJ2-5	few	CASSPGIEETQYF	TGTGCCAGCAGCCCGGGGATAGAAGAGACCCAGTACTTC
TRBV18	TRBD2	TRBJ2-7	.	CASSPMGLAIISYEQYF	TGTGCCAGCTCACCAATGGGACTAGCGATAATATCCTACGAGCAGTACTTC
TRBV19	TRBD1	TRBJ2-2	.	CASSIRGQGPMVVDTGELFF	TGTGCCAGTAGTATCCGGGGACAGGGTCCCATGGTCGTGGATACCGGGGAGCTGTTTTTT
TRBV28	TRBD1	TRBJ2-1	.	CASTQRTGGVNEQFF	TGTGCCAGCACCCAGAGGACAGGGGGGGTCAATGAGCAGTTCTTC
TRBV6-2/TRBV6-3	.	TRBJ1-1	.	CASSYSAGGWNTEAFF	TGTGCCAGCAGTTACTCGGCCGGCGGGTGGAACACTGAAGCTTTCTTT
TRBV5-1	.	TRBJ1-2	.	CASSLTGFYGYTF	TGCGCCAGCAGCTTGACAGGCTTCTATGGCTACACCTTC
TRBV5-1	TRBD2	TRBJ2-1	.	CASSRASGNNEQFF	TGCGCCAGCAGCCGGGCTAGCGGGAACAATGAGCAGTTCTTC
TRBV11-2	TRBD2	TRBJ2-7	.	CASSFSGGADYEQYF	TGTGCCAGCAGTTTCTCGGGGGGAGCGGACTACGAGCAGTACTTC
TRBV27	.	TRBJ2-7	.	CASSLSIGEYYEQYF	TGTGCCAGCAGTTTATCGATCGGGGAATACTACGAGCAGTACTTC
TRBV11-2	TRBD1	TRBJ1-2	.	CASSPSGTGHRHTF	TGTGCCAGCAGCCCCTCCGGGACAGGGCATCGGCACACCTTC
TRBV2	TRBD1	TRBJ1-5	.	CASSEGQGNQPQHF	TGTGCCAGCAGCGAAGGACAGGGCAATCAGCCCCAGCATTTT
TRBV10-3	TRBD2	TRBJ2-1	.	CAISTSGTYNEQFF	TGTGCCATCAGTACTAGCGGGACTTACAATGAGCAGTTCTTC
TRBV19	.	TRBJ1-6	.	CASSILGQRYGSPLHF	TGTGCCAGTAGTATTCTCGGACAGCGATACGGGTCACCCCTCCACTTT
TRBV30	TRBD2	TRBJ2-7	.	CAWTPGLAGAGEQYF	TGTGCCTGGACCCCGGGACTAGCGGGAGCTGGCGAGCAGTACTTC
TRBV7-3	.	TRBJ2-3	.	CASSFGLITDTQYF	TGTGCCAGCAGCTTTGGACTGATTACAGATACGCAGTATTTT
TRBV6-5	TRBD1	TRBJ2-2	.	CASRETGGGGELFF	TGTGCCAGCAGGGAGACAGGGGGCGGCGGGGAGCTGTTTTTT
TRBV3-1/TRBV3-2	.	TRBJ1-6	.	CASSARDKYNSPLHF	TGTGCCAGCAGCGCCCGGGACAAATATAATTCACCCCTCCACTTT
TRBV1	.	TRBJ1-1	many	CTSTHTGEAFF	TGCACCAGCACCCACACGGGTGAAGCTTTCTTT
TRBV28	.	TRBJ2-7	.	CASSSLRRNTYEQYF	TGTGCCAGCAGTTCCTTAAGGAGGAACACCTACGAGCAGTACTTC
TRBV5-1	.	TRBJ1-4	.	CASSLWTEGNEKLFF	TGCGCCAGCAGCTTGTGGACCGAGGGAAATGAAAAACTGTTTTTT
TRBV30	TRBD1	TRBJ1-1	.	CAWSVNRGEAFF	TGTGCCTGGAGTGTGAACAGGGGTGAAGCTTTCTTT
TRBV2	TRBD1	TRBJ1-4	once	CASSAQDRVEKLFF	TGTGCCAGCAGTGCCCAGGACAGGGTTGAAAAACTGTTTTTT
TRBV4-1	TRBD1	TRBJ2-7	.	CASSQGESRDRGSGEQYF	TGCGCCAGCAGCCAAGGGGAGTCCCGGGACAGGGGATCGGGGGAGCAGTACTTC
TRBV19	.	TRBJ2-4	.	CASNPRSRGKNIQYF	TGTGCCAGTAACCCCCGGAGTAGGGGAAAAAACATTCAGTACTTC
TRBV28	.	TRBJ1-1	.	CASSLGGLMNTEAFF	TGTGCCAGCAGTTTGGGGGGATTGATGAACACTGAAGCTTTCTTT
TRBV4-1	TRBD1	TRBJ1-4	.	CASSPAWGQTNEKLFF	TGCGCCAGCAGTCCGGCGTGGGGACAGACAAATGAAAAACTGTTTTTT
TRBV18	.	TRBJ2-5	once	CASSPESRDETQYF	TGTGCCAGCTCACCAGAGTCCAGGGATGAGACCCAGTACTTC
TRBV30	TRBD1	TRBJ1-5	.	CAWSKRDRGYLNQPQHF	TGTGCCTGGAGTAAGAGGGACAGGGGTTACCTCAATCAGCCCCAGCATTTT